Listed below are T cell receptor beta chains from one sample, sequenced in a study of blood T cell repertoires in COVID-19. Measured with immunoSEQ multiplex PCR; TCRdb has only the in-frame clones, and not every one. This table holds tens of thousands of clones, roughly 84% found once. The sequenced sample was peripheral blood. The receptors originated from a man at least 80 years old with active COVID-19. Each CDR3 is given with its conserved first and last residue. D genes are given only for firm matches. Clone size, where shown, is once, few, many, or a class for clones that have expanded.

TRBJ2-3 | NA | TRBV30 | NA | TGTGCCTGGACGGGAGATACGCAGTATTTT | CAWTGDTQYF
TRBJ1-3 | NA | TRBV3-1/TRBV3-2 | NA | TGTGCCAGCAGCCAAGTACGCCATCTCGGGTCCGGAAACACCATATATTTT | CASSQVRHLGSGNTIYF
TRBJ1-6 | NA | TRBV3-1/TRBV3-2 | NA | TGTGCCAGCAGCCAAGAGCGGGCAGGGGACTCACCCCTCCACTTT | CASSQERAGDSPLHF
TRBJ2-2 | TRBD2 | TRBV11-2 | NA | TGTGCCAGCAGCGCCGGACTAGCGGGAGTCAACACCGGGGAGCTGTTTTTT | CASSAGLAGVNTGELFF
TRBJ2-7 | NA | TRBV11-2 | NA | TGTGCCAGCTCCCACCCCCCTGGAGGTATCTACGAGCAGTACTTC | CASSHPPGGIYEQYF
TRBJ2-5 | TRBD2 | TRBV28 | few | TGTGCCAGCAGCTTCCCCGGGGAGGGAGGGATTGGGCCGCAAGAGACCCAGTACTTC | CASSFPGEGGIGPQETQYF
TRBJ1-2 | NA | TRBV28 | NA | TGTGCCAGCAGTTTAGAACAGGGCTACTATGGCTACACCTTC | CASSLEQGYYGYTF
TRBJ2-2 | NA | TRBV11-3 | NA | TGTGCCAGCAGCTTCGGCGGGACCGGGGAGCTGTTTTTT | CASSFGGTGELFF
TRBJ1-2 | NA | TRBV4-3 | few | TGCGCCAGCAGCCAAGAGTTTACAGGGTACGGCTACACCTTC | CASSQEFTGYGYTF
TRBJ2-7 | NA | TRBV6-5 | NA | TGTGCCAGCTCCCGGGACACCGCCTCCTACGAGCAGTACTTC | CASSRDTASYEQYF
TRBJ2-2 | TRBD2 | TRBV4-1 | NA | TGCGCCAGCAGCCATCGGGGGAGGGGGAACACCGGGGAGCTGTTTTTT | CASSHRGRGNTGELFF
TRBJ2-1 | TRBD2 | TRBV5-1 | few | TGCGCCAGCAGCTTGGGGTCACTAGCGGGAGGAATGAATGAGCAGTTCTTC | CASSLGSLAGGMNEQFF
TRBJ2-7 | NA | TRBV18 | NA | TGTGCCAGCTCACCACCGGCTGGGGCCTCCTACGAGCAGTACTTC | CASSPPAGASYEQYF
TRBJ2-4 | TRBD1 | TRBV5-1 | NA | TGCGCCAGCAGCTTGGGTGGACAGGCGACTTTAGCCAAAAACATTCAGTACTTC | CASSLGGQATLAKNIQYF
TRBJ1-5 | NA | TRBV27 | NA | TGTGCCAGCAGTCGAACCCTGACAGCTCAGCCCCAGCATTTT | CASSRTLTAQPQHF
TRBJ2-1 | NA | TRBV25-1 | NA | TGTGCCAGCAGTGAATTCGAGGGAACCTACAATGAGCAGTTCTTC | CASSEFEGTYNEQFF
TRBJ2-7 | TRBD1 | TRBV6-5 | NA | TGTGCCAGCAGTTACTCATCAGGACAGGGCTACGAGCAGTACTTC | CASSYSSGQGYEQYF
TRBJ1-2 | NA | TRBV19 | medium-sized | TGTGCCAGTAAACGCGCGGGAGCTAACTATGGCTACACCTTC | CASKRAGANYGYTF
TRBJ1-1 | NA | TRBV11-2 | NA | TGTGCCAGCAGCATCGAGAAACAGGGAAGGAACACTGAAGCTTTCTTT | CASSIEKQGRNTEAFF
TRBJ2-3 | TRBD2 | TRBV4-3 | NA | TGCGCCAGCAGCCAAGGACTAGCGGGAGGAGGCACAGATACGCAGTATTTT | CASSQGLAGGGTDTQYF